Following are 31 T cell receptor beta chains from one sample sequenced in a study of blood T cell repertoires in COVID-19. Profiling relied on immunoSEQ multiplex PCR, and the TCRdb table lists in-frame clones only, not all of them. The data contain a few hundred thousand clones, 80% to 90% of them singletons. Sequencing was done on a sample of PBMCs or T cells enriched from blood (not recorded which). These receptors came from a woman aged 40-49 years with acute COVID-19.

V usage is TRBV7-9 and J usage is TRBJ2-7; 7 bases map to TRBD1. Germline loops: CDR1 SEHNR, CDR2 FQNEAQ (reference sequence). CDR3 length: 13 residues. Unmatched junction bases numbered 4, after V lost 5 bases and J lost 3 bases. CDR3 sequence reads: CASSPGTDYEQYF. In DNA, the CDR3 is TGTGCCAGCAGCCCCGGGACAGACTACGAGCAGTACTTC.

The rearrangement links TRBV9 to TRBJ2-1; 7 nucleotides match TRBD1. J lost 8 bases, V lost 3 bases, and 5 bases had no gene match. The CDR3 contains 13 residues. Per the germline V gene, CDR1 is SGDLS and CDR2 is YYNGEE. The CDR3 here is CASSGHTGDEQFF. The CDR3 nucleotides read TGTGCCAGCAGCGGACACACAGGGGATGAGCAGTTCTTC.

The chain is built from TRBV5-5 and TRBJ1-1; 9 bases match TRBD1. V was clipped by 4 bases and J by 3 bases; unmatched bases: 7. In germline, CDR1 is SGHKS, CDR2 YYEKEE (reference sequence). The CDR3 loop spans 15 amino acids. DNA of the CDR3: TGTGCCAGCAGCCGGGGGACAGGGACCCACACTGAAGCTTTCTTT. This gives the protein CASSRGTGTHTEAFF.

This sequence joins TRBV10-2 and TRBJ2-2; 8 bases line up with TRBD1. The CDR3 totals 13 residues. Per the germline V gene, CDR1 is WSHSY and CDR2 is SAAADI. The ends lost 6 bases at V and 3 bases at J; junction bases unmatched: 0. CDR3 coding DNA: TGCGCCAGCAGGACAGGGGACACCGGGGAGCTGTTTTTT. It translates to CASRTGDTGELFF.

V usage is TRBV18 and J usage is TRBJ1-1; no reliable D call. Germline lookup yields CDR1 KGHSH and CDR2 LQKENI. The CDR3 runs to 13 residues. V was pared by 4 bases and J by 1 base, with 7 bases between. CDR3 sequence (DNA): TGTGCCAGCTCACTCCACAGGAACACTGAAGCTTTCTTT. Encoded protein: CASSLHRNTEAFF.

V gene TRBV7-9 combines with J gene TRBJ1-3; D gene uncertain. The CDR3 has 16 residues. With 5 bases removed from V and 0 bases from J, the gap between germline ends came to 14 bases. Germline values: CDR1 SEHNR, CDR2 FQNEAQ (reference sequence). DNA of the CDR3: TGTGCCAGCAGCGGAGACCGTTCTAGCTCTGGAAACACCATATATTTT. The encoded protein is CASSGDRSSSGNTIYF.

The CDR3 loop reads CAAGTGYGYTF. The CDR3 DNA reads TGTGCTGCTGGGACAGGGTACGGCTACACCTTC. V usage is TRBV12-3 or TRBV12-4 and J usage is TRBJ1-2; TRBD1 matches 9 bases. The CDR3 has 11 residues.

V usage is TRBV9 and J usage is TRBJ1-1; TRBD1 aligns across 9 bases. CDR3 length: 15 amino acids. Trimming cost V 3 bases and J 5 bases; bases outside gene matches: 8. From germline, CDR1 is SGDLS and CDR2 YYNGEE. The CDR3 DNA reads TGTGCCAGCAGCGCGACAGGGGGAAGAGGTACTGAAGCTTTCTTT. This codes for CASSATGGRGTEAFF. Drawing the rest from reference TRBV9 and TRBJ1-1, the complete variable domain is DSGVTQTPKHLITATGQRVTLRCSPRSGDLSVYWYQQSLDQGLQFLIQYYNGEERAKGNILERFSAQQFPDLHSELNLSSLELGDSALYFCASSATGGRGTEAFFGQGTRLTVV.

The J gene is TRBJ1-6, the V gene TRBV19; TRBD1 is a possible D gene (5 bases). V was cut by 3 bases and J by 2 bases, with 8 bases left in between. The CDR3 has 15 amino acids. CDR1 and CDR2 (germline): LNHDA, SQIVND (reference sequence). The CDR3, as DNA: TGTGCCAGTAGTATGGGGGGGGCCTATAATTCACCCCTCCACTTT. Its protein is CASSMGGAYNSPLHF. Full variable domain (outside the CDR3, taken from reference TRBV19 and TRBJ1-6): DGGITQSPKYLFRKEGQNVTLSCEQNLNHDAMYWYRQDPGQGLRLIYYSQIVNDFQKGDIAEGYSVSREKKESFPLTVTSAQKNPTAFYLCASSMGGAYNSPLHFGNGTRLTVT.

This sequence joins TRBV11-1 and TRBJ2-3; TRBD1 is a possible D gene (6 bases). V lost 6 bases and J 4 bases, leaving 11 bases between the germline ends. CDR1 is SGHAT and CDR2 is FQDESV in the germline V gene (reference sequence). This CDR3 has 13 amino acids. CDR3 sequence: CASRITGSDTQYF. The CDR3 nucleotides are TGTGCCAGCAGAATTACAGGGTCAGATACGCAGTATTTT.

The rearrangement links TRBV7-2 to TRBJ2-7; TRBD1 agrees at 8 bases. Germline trimming cut 4 bases from V and 2 bases from J; bases unmatched to any gene: 7. CDR1 is SGHTA and CDR2 is FQGNSA in the germline V gene. CDR3 size: 15 residues. For the CDR3, the DNA is TGTGCCAGCAGCTACCGGACAGGGCTGACCTACGAGCAGTACTTC. Translated: CASSYRTGLTYEQYF.

The chain uses TRBV19 and TRBJ2-1, with 10 bases that match TRBD1. V was pared by 6 bases and J by 5 bases, with 10 bases of the junction left unmatched. This CDR3 region has 16 residues. CDR1 is LNHDA, CDR2 SQIVND, per germline (reference sequence). Here the CDR3 DNA reads TGTGCCAGTAGATATGTCCGGGACAGGGGTAACAATGAGCAGTTCTTC. Its translation: CASRYVRDRGNNEQFF. The entire variable domain, with the rest obtained from reference TRBV19 and TRBJ2-1, is as follows: DGGITQSPKYLFRKEGQNVTLSCEQNLNHDAMYWYRQDPGQGLRLIYYSQIVNDFQKGDIAEGYSVSREKKESFPLTVTSAQKNPTAFYLCASRYVRDRGNNEQFFGPGTRLTVL.

About this clone: The junction departs from the called germline gene at one end, perhaps through a read error. Other DNA sequences in this specimen translate into the identical CDR3. The chain couples TRBV18 to TRBJ2-2; D unclear. The CDR3 is made up of 13 amino acids. Per germline, CDR1 KGHSH and CDR2 LQKENI. The CDR3 DNA reads TGCGCCAGCTCAATACGCGACACCGGGGAGCTGTTTTTT. This encodes CASSIRDTGELFF.

The chain is built from TRBV27 and TRBJ2-1; 12 bases map to TRBD2. The CDR3 is 16 residues long. Germline CDR1 reads MNHEY; CDR2 reads SMNVEV (reference sequence). V lost 5 bases and J lost 7; bases outside the gene matches: 9. CDR3 in DNA: TGTGCCAGCAGTGACGAGACTAGCGGGAGAAATAATGAGCAGTTCTTC. Translating it yields CASSDETSGRNNEQFF.

CDR3 DNA: TGTGCCAGCAGCCCTACTAGCGGGACCTACAATGAGCAGTTCTTC. It is translated as CASSPTSGTYNEQFF. The V call is TRBV7-2, the J call TRBJ2-1, with 10 bases lining up with TRBD2. The ends lost 5 bases at V and 2 bases at J; junction bases unmatched: 3. This CDR3 contains 15 residues. The germline V gene encodes CDR1 SGHTA and CDR2 FQGNSA. Filled out from reference TRBV7-2 and TRBJ2-1, the complete variable domain reads GAGVSQSPSNKVTEKGKDVELRCDPISGHTALYWYRQSLGQGLEFLIYFQGNSAPDKSGLPSDRFSAERTGGSVSTLTIQRTQQEDSAVYLCASSPTSGTYNEQFFGPGTRLTVL.

The chain's CDR3 is CASSLPGREEAFF. Written as DNA, the CDR3 is TGTGCCAGCAGCCTACCAGGACGGGAGGAAGCTTTCTTT. V usage is TRBV11-1 and J usage is TRBJ1-1; D remains ambiguous. V lost 5 bases and J 8 bases, leaving 15 bases between the germline ends. There are 13 residues in the CDR3. Germline CDR1 is SGHAT and CDR2 is FQDESV (reference sequence).

In this sample, this clone turned up once. The gene calls are TRBV5-1 and TRBJ2-2, with D possibly being TRBD2 (5 bases). Looked up from germline, CDR1 is SGHRS and CDR2 is YFSETQ. The CDR3 extends over 15 amino acids. Trimming removed 2 bases at V and 1 base at J, with 9 bases between. In nucleotides, the CDR3 is TGCGCCAGCAGCTTACCAGCGGTGAACACCGGGGAGCTGTTTTTT. It is translated as CASSLPAVNTGELFF.

The chain employs TRBV5-1 and TRBJ1-4, with TRBD1 identical over 7 bases. Germline-derived CDR1 and CDR2 are SGHRS and YFSETQ. The CDR3 has 17 amino acids. Losses at the gene ends were 4 bases for V and 5 bases for J; bases not matched to a gene: 14. The CDR3 loop is CASSLGTRADRNEKLFF. The CDR3 DNA is TGCGCCAGCAGCCTAGGAACCCGGGCGGACAGGAATGAAAAACTGTTTTTT. Together with reference TRBV5-1 and TRBJ1-4, the CDR3 gives the full variable domain: KAGVTQTPRYLIKTRGQQVTLSCSPISGHRSVSWYQQTPGQGLQFLFEYFSETQRNKGNFPGRFSGRQFSNSRSEMNVSTLELGDSALYLCASSLGTRADRNEKLFFGSGTQLSVL.

The chain joins TRBV15 to TRBJ1-1; TRBD1 is a possible D gene (6 bases). Germline CDR1 is LNHNV and CDR2 is YYDKDF (reference sequence). CDR3 size: 13 residues. Trimming left V 1 base short and J 10 bases short, with 13 bases between. The CDR3 region is CATSRAPSGVAFF. CDR3 bases: TGTGCCACCAGCAGAGCCCCCTCAGGGGTAGCTTTCTTT.

This clone appeared a single time. The chain carries TRBV5-6 and TRBJ2-7; 9 positions match TRBD1. Germline V gene lookup returns CDR1 SGHDT and CDR2 YYEEEE. J lost 4 bases, V lost 4 bases, and 15 bases had no gene match. The CDR3 length is 17 residues. The CDR3 region is CASSPHRLTGGGYEQYF. The CDR3 region has the DNA TGTGCCAGCAGCCCTCACCGCCTGACAGGGGGAGGGTACGAGCAGTACTTC.

The chain combines TRBV4-3 with TRBJ2-5, with 7 bases that match TRBD2. The germline V gene encodes CDR1 LGHNA and CDR2 YSLEER. With 3 bases clipped from V and 4 bases from J, the junction kept 14 bases outside the gene matches. The CDR3 runs 17 residues. CDR3 amino acids: CASSQSMTDWGGETQYF. DNA for the CDR3: TGCGCCAGCAGCCAGTCAATGACAGACTGGGGGGGAGAGACCCAGTACTTC.

This clone has just one count. J is TRBJ2-3 and V is TRBV5-4, with 7 bases identical to TRBD2. The CDR3 loop spans 19 amino acids. V lost 4 bases and J lost 0; bases outside the gene matches: 17. CDR1 is SGHNT, CDR2 YYREEE, per germline (reference sequence). CDR3 nucleotide sequence: TGTGCCAGCAGCCTCAAAAACTACGGGAGGTATACTAGCACAGATACGCAGTATTTT. Protein: CASSLKNYGRYTSTDTQYF.

The rearrangement joins TRBV19 to TRBJ1-2; D remains unclear. Trimming took 4 bases from V and 3 from J, leaving 9 bases between them. The CDR3 spans 13 residues. The germline CDR1 and CDR2 sequences are LNHDA and SQIVND (reference sequence). Here the CDR3 reads CASSTQFDYGYTF. CDR3 nucleotide sequence: TGTGCCAGTAGTACCCAGTTTGACTATGGCTACACCTTC.

The chain couples TRBV3-1 (or the pseudogene TRBV3-2) to TRBJ2-1; no definite D call. The germline CDR1 and CDR2 sequences are LGHDT and YNNKEL (reference sequence). The CDR3 spans 19 residues. The V end was cut by 0 bases, the J end by 0 bases, with 18 bases between. DNA of the CDR3: TGTGCCAGCAGCCAAGATCCTATATGGCAGGCAAGCTCCTACAATGAGCAGTTCTTC. The encoded protein is CASSQDPIWQASSYNEQFF.

V usage is TRBV28 and J usage is TRBJ1-2; a weak D match, TRBD1 (5 bases). V was pared by 6 bases and J by 3 bases, with 14 bases between. This CDR3 is 14 amino acids long. Germline CDR1 is MDHEN and CDR2 is SYDVKM. The CDR3 DNA reads as TGTGCCAGCAGCTCCGGGGGGACCTACTATGGCTACACCTTC. Translated: CASSSGGTYYGYTF.

The chain's CDR3 is CAISLNRDGEKLFF. The DNA for the CDR3 is TGTGCCATCAGTCTTAACAGGGACGGAGAAAAACTGTTTTTT. The chain employs TRBV10-3 and TRBJ1-4, with D perhaps TRBD1 (6 bases). Germline CDR1 and CDR2: ENHRY and SYGVKD. Trimming pared 5 bases from V and 8 bases from J, leaving 15 bases between. This CDR3 is built from 14 residues.

The chain couples TRBV4-3 to TRBJ1-2, with D perhaps matching TRBD1 (6 bases). This CDR3 spans 14 amino acids. Germline V gene sequence: CDR1 LGHNA, CDR2 YSLEER. V lost 4 bases and J 4 bases, leaving 13 bases between the germline ends. CDR3 protein: CASSPAGDLYGYTF. CDR3 coding DNA: TGCGCCAGCAGCCCTGCAGGGGACCTCTATGGCTACACCTTC.

This rearrangement joins TRBV10-1 to TRBJ2-4, with D possibly being TRBD1 (6 bases). V dropped 3 bases and J dropped 3 bases, with 15 bases sitting between them. The CDR3 is made up of 16 amino acids. CDR1 and CDR2 (germline): WNHNN, SYGVQD (reference sequence). The CDR3: CASSEHPGDDKNIQYF. The DNA for the CDR3 is TGCGCCAGCAGTGAACATCCAGGGGACGACAAAAACATTCAGTACTTC.

For the CDR3, the DNA is TGTGCCAGCAGCTCGACAGGGCCTAATTCACCCCTCCACTTT. Its protein product is CASSSTGPNSPLHF. The V gene is TRBV7-3, the J gene TRBJ1-6; 7 bases map to TRBD1. The CDR3 has 14 residues. Germline V gene lookup returns CDR1 SGHTA and CDR2 FQGTGA. V was clipped by 4 bases and J by 6 bases; unmatched bases: 3.

The chain joins TRBV20-1 to TRBJ1-2; D perhaps matches TRBD1 (6 bases). Trimming took off 3 bases at V and 4 bases at J, with 12 bases between the two ends. The CDR3 has 13 amino acids. The germline gives CDR1 DFQATT, CDR2 SNEGSKA (reference sequence). The CDR3 is CSASPGVGYGYTF. CDR3 coding DNA: TGCAGTGCTAGTCCAGGGGTCGGCTATGGCTACACCTTC.

The V gene is TRBV4-2, the J gene TRBJ2-7; D might be TRBD1 (6 bases). This CDR3 has 15 residues. V shed 4 bases and J shed 0 bases, with 13 bases lying between them. CDR1 LGHNA and CDR2 YNFKEQ come from the germline V gene. The DNA for the CDR3 is TGTGCCAGCAGCCGGAACCGGGACACCTCCTACGAGCAGTACTTC. This encodes CASSRNRDTSYEQYF.